Listed below are T cell receptor beta chains from one sample, sequenced in a study of neoadjuvant anti-PD-1 for oral cavity cancer. Generated by immunoSEQ multiplex PCR, the TCRdb table keeps only in-frame clones and is missing some. This repertoire shows about 14,000 clones, just under 70% found once; its top ten account for 3% to 3.5%. The sample here was PBMCs, taken after nivolumab (anti-PD-1) treatment. The source is a person between 40 and 80 years old with oral cavity squamous cell carcinoma. CDR3s include the opening cysteine and the closing phenylalanine or tryptophan. A D gene is named only where the DNA matches it firmly. Not all rows give a size; the values are once, few, many and, for expanded clones, a class.

>few|TRBJ2-3|TRBD2|TRBV4-1
TGCGCCAGCAGCCAAGAAGGGAGGGACGCCGTCTCGGCGCAGTATTTT
CASSQEGRDAVSAQYF
>.|TRBJ1-2|.|TRBV30
TGTGCCTGGACTATTTACGGGACCTATGGCTACACCTTC
CAWTIYGTYGYTF
>.|TRBJ1-2|.|TRBV28
TGTGCCAGCAGTAGCCGCCGGGGCGGCTACACCTTC
CASSSRRGGYTF
>.|TRBJ1-2|TRBD1|TRBV7-9
TGTGCCAGCAGCTTAGCTCAGGGGGGGCTGCCCTACACCTTC
CASSLAQGGLPYTF
>.|TRBJ2-7|.|TRBV6-1
TGTGCCAGCAGTGGGCAGGTGGTAGGTGAGCAGTACTTC
CASSGQVVGEQYF
>.|TRBJ2-1|TRBD2|TRBV30
TGTGCCTGGGAAAGACTAGCGGGAGGTCGAGAGCAGTTCTTC
CAWERLAGGREQFF
>.|TRBJ2-3|.|TRBV10-2
TGCGCCAGCAGTGAGCTGCAGGGATCCACAGATACGCAGTATTTT
CASSELQGSTDTQYF
>.|TRBJ2-7|TRBD2|TRBV5-1
TGCGCCAGCAGCCTGCGGGGGATCGCTAGCGGGTGGAGCTCCTACGAGCAGTACTTC
CASSLRGIASGWSSYEQYF
>.|TRBJ2-7|TRBD2|TRBV6-5
TGTGCCAGCAGTCCCGGGACTACCTACGAGCAGTACTTC
CASSPGTTYEQYF
>.|TRBJ2-3|.|TRBV2
TGTGCCAGCAGTGATAACCAGGGGTGGACAGATACGCAGTATTTT
CASSDNQGWTDTQYF
>few|TRBJ1-5|.|TRBV28
TGTGCCAGCAGTGGGAATCAGCCCCAGCATTTT
CASSGNQPQHF
>.|TRBJ2-5|.|TRBV6-6
TGTGCCAGCAAGGGCGAGACCCAGTACTTC
CASKGETQYF
>.|TRBJ1-1|.|TRBV25-1
TGTGCCAGCAGTGGGGAAACGATGGACACTGAAGCTTTCTTT
CASSGETMDTEAFF
>few|TRBJ1-5|.|TRBV5-1
TGCGCCAGCAGCCCGGATAGGGGCAATCAGCCCCAGCATTTT
CASSPDRGNQPQHF
>.|TRBJ2-3|.|TRBV29-1
TGCAGCGTTGAAAGCGGAAACACAGATACGCAGTATTTT
CSVESGNTDTQYF
>.|TRBJ1-5|.|TRBV6-1
TGTGCCAGCAGTAGGGGGGACGGCAATCAGCCCCAGCATTTT
CASSRGDGNQPQHF
>few|TRBJ1-1|.|TRBV5-5
TGTGCCAGCAGCTTACCTCAGGGTACGAACACTGAAGCTTTCTTT
CASSLPQGTNTEAFF
>.|TRBJ1-5|TRBD1|TRBV6-5
TGTGCCAGCAGTACTGGGACAGGCAGAAATCAGCCCCAGCATTTT
CASSTGTGRNQPQHF
>.|TRBJ1-1|TRBD1|TRBV7-9
TGTGCCAGCAGCTTAGCCGGACAGGGGGTGGCTTTCTTT
CASSLAGQGVAFF
>few|TRBJ1-1|TRBD1|TRBV29-1
TGCAGCGTAGGGACAGAGGGCACTGAAGCTTTCTTT
CSVGTEGTEAFF
>few|TRBJ1-1|.|TRBV27
TGTGCCAGCAGTCCATGGGGAGGCGGTGGCAACACTGAAGCTTTCTTT
CASSPWGGGGNTEAFF